This T cell receptor beta chain was sequenced during a study of T-cell reconstitution after alpha-beta-depleted transplantation in children. General study points: Several hundred rapidly expanded clones from non-depleted graft cells reportedly supplied alpha-beta T cells about two months post-transplant. For some patients, TCRbeta diversity was high at day 60 because of recipient T cells and thymic progenitors that survived.

Unique molecular identifiers were incorporated into the prepared TCRbeta library. TCRdb itself ran the PCR reads through MiXCR, one entry per CDR3 protein. Of 700,000 or so distinct CDR3 sequences in the sample, about 12% are singletons; the top ten hold around 0.8%. Germline loops: CDR1 SGHRS, CDR2 YFSETQ. There are 15 residues in the CDR3. This clonotype was seen at least ten times. Its antigen is unknown. One junction end does not reproduce the germline sequence, and a read error may be involved. The sequencing here drew on PBMCs, taken before TCRalphabeta/CD19-depleted stem cell transplant. The sequence came from a girl aged 2-10 years with congenital amegakaryocytic thrombocytopenia, due to receive a stem cell transplant. The V gene is TRBV5-1, the J gene TRBJ2-1, with 8 bases identical to TRBD1. The CDR3 is CASSLGQGGIDEQFF. CDR3 DNA: TGTGCCAGCAGTTTAGGACAGGGCGGAATCGATGAGCAGTTCTTC.